Each of the 18 T cell receptor beta chains below was sequenced from the same sample in a study of blood T cell repertoires in COVID-19. This table comes from immunoSEQ multiplex PCR, and its TCRdb copy is limited to in-frame clones, with some not included. The data show 9,500 to 11,000 clones, around 85% seen once. Sequencing was carried out using peripheral blood. The receptors were sampled from a man aged 65 to 85 with active COVID-19.

The sample holds a few counts of this clone. The genes are TRBV12-3 or TRBV12-4 and TRBJ2-2; the match to TRBD1 covers 7 bases. Trimming removed 10 bases from V and 0 bases from J; junction bases left unmatched: 2. This CDR3 has 13 amino acids. CDR3 loop: CAIGQANTGELFF. CDR3 bases: TGTGCCATCGGACAGGCGAACACCGGGGAGCTGTTTTTT.

The DNA of the CDR3 is TGTGCCACCCCTCCATTGGGACACCAGTCCTACGAGCAGTACTTC. This codes for CATPPLGHQSYEQYF. The V and J genes are TRBV9 and TRBJ2-7; TRBD1 is a possible D gene (6 bases). Between the trimmed V and J ends, which lost 9 bases and 1 base, there was a span of 20 bases. Germline-derived CDR1 and CDR2 are SGDLS and YYNGEE. The CDR3 sequence is 15 residues long.

This clone turned up a few times. The J gene is TRBJ1-6, the V gene TRBV5-5, with 7 bases fitting TRBD1. Germline V CDR1 and CDR2: SGHKS, YYEKEE (reference sequence). This CDR3 comprises 16 residues. Trimming took 0 bases from V and 5 from J; bases not matched to a gene: 5. CDR3 residues: CASSLVSGQNNSPLHF. In nucleotides, the CDR3 is TGTGCCAGCAGCTTGGTATCGGGACAGAATAATTCACCCCTCCACTTT.

The rearrangement uses TRBV7-6 and TRBJ2-7; 8 bases agree with TRBD2. Germline assignment: CDR1 SGHVS and CDR2 FNYEAQ. The V segment lost 5 bases and the J segment 0 bases; nucleotides outside the gene matches: 12. The CDR3 runs to 17 residues. CDR3 in DNA: TGTGCCAGCAGCGAAAGGGTTAGCGGGGTGACCTCCTACGAGCAGTACTTC. Protein product: CASSERVSGVTSYEQYF.

The rearrangement uses TRBV18 and TRBJ2-4; possibly TRBD2 for D (7 bases). This CDR3 is 16 amino acids long. Trimming removed 3 bases at V and 8 bases at J, with 20 bases between. The germline CDR1 and CDR2 sequences are KGHSH and LQKENI. CDR3 nucleotide sequence: TGTGCCAGCTCACCCCAAACAGGGTCCCGGGGGGACATTCAGTACTTC. It yields the protein CASSPQTGSRGDIQYF.

The chain couples TRBV4-3 to TRBJ2-1; 9 nucleotides align to TRBD2. This CDR3 comprises 16 residues. V lost 4 bases and J lost 4; bases outside the gene matches: 8. The V gene's germline CDR1 is LGHNA and CDR2 YSLEER. The CDR3 loop reads CASSPLSGGPYNEQFF. CDR3 nucleotide sequence: TGCGCCAGCAGCCCCCTGAGCGGGGGGCCTTACAATGAGCAGTTCTTC.

The chain joins TRBV7-9 to TRBJ2-1; a possible D gene is TRBD2 (6 bases). This CDR3 spans 14 amino acids. Trimming cost V 0 bases and J 4 bases, with 7 bases left between them. Germline V gene sequence: CDR1 SEHNR, CDR2 FQNEAQ (reference sequence). The chain's CDR3 is CASSLAGGYNEQFF. CDR3 nucleotide sequence: TGTGCCAGCAGCTTAGCGGGGGGTTACAATGAGCAGTTCTTC. Variable domain in full (rest from reference TRBV7-9 and TRBJ2-1): DTGVSQNPRHKITKRGQNVTFRCDPISEHNRLYWYRQTLGQGPEFLTYFQNEAQLEKSRLLSDRFSAERPKGSFSTLEIQRTEQGDSAMYLCASSLAGGYNEQFFGPGTRLTVL.

J is TRBJ1-2 and V is TRBV20-1, with 8 bases lining up with TRBD1. The length of the CDR3 is 13 residues. V shed 3 bases, J shed 8 bases, and the junction held 8 bases outside the gene matches. Germline V gene lookup returns CDR1 DFQATT and CDR2 SNEGSKA (reference sequence). The CDR3 DNA is TGCAGTGCTAGTAGAACAGGGGGAGACGGCTACACCTTC. As protein: CSASRTGGDGYTF.

The rearrangement links TRBV5-5 to TRBJ2-2; 7 bases agree with TRBD1. CDR3 length: 14 residues. Trimming took 4 bases from V and 7 from J; bases not matched to a gene: 7. Germline lookup yields CDR1 SGHKS and CDR2 YYEKEE (reference sequence). Here the CDR3 DNA reads TGTGCCAGCAGCCCTGAGGGGGCCGGCGGGGAGCTGTTTTTT. The encoded protein is CASSPEGAGGELFF.

The chain carries TRBV7-2 and TRBJ2-6, with D possibly matching TRBD1 (6 bases). The V gene's germline CDR1 is SGHTA and CDR2 FQGNSA. The V and J ends lost 5 bases and 3 bases respectively, with 17 bases between them. The CDR3 length is 17 residues. The CDR3 here is CASSPRRGGGGANVLTF. CDR3 DNA sequence: TGTGCCAGCAGCCCCCGCAGGGGTGGAGGTGGGGCCAACGTCCTGACTTTC. Using reference TRBV7-2 and TRBJ2-6 for the parts outside the CDR3, the full variable domain is GAGVSQSPSNKVTEKGKDVELRCDPISGHTALYWYRQSLGQGLEFLIYFQGNSAPDKSGLPSDRFSAERTGGSVSTLTIQRTQQEDSAVYLCASSPRRGGGGANVLTFGAGSRLTVL.

V gene TRBV28 combines with J gene TRBJ1-5; the D gene is possibly TRBD1 (5 bases). V was clipped by 6 bases and J by 7 bases, with 19 bases between them. The CDR3 sequence is 15 residues long. From germline, CDR1 is MDHEN and CDR2 SYDVKM. The CDR3 DNA reads TGTGCCAGCAGGACCCCGGGGGGGGTAGGCCAGCCCCAGCATTTT. It encodes CASRTPGGVGQPQHF.

This clone was detected only a few times. The CDR3 DNA reads TGTGCCAGCAGTTACGACAGGGGGACCACTGAAGCTTTCTTT. It is translated as CASSYDRGTTEAFF. The V gene is TRBV2, the J gene TRBJ1-1; the match to TRBD1 covers 9 bases. This CDR3 is 14 amino acids long. V lost 5 bases and J lost 4; bases outside the gene matches: 5. Germline assignment: CDR1 SNHLY and CDR2 FYNNEI.

The chain has TRBV6-5 and TRBJ1-4; D is unclear. V lost 10 bases and J 5 bases, leaving 14 bases between the germline ends. This CDR3 contains 13 residues. Germline V CDR1 and CDR2: MNHEY, SVGAGI. Written as DNA, the CDR3 is TGTGCCACAAATCGGGGTTTAAATGAAAAACTGTTTTTT. Translating gives CATNRGLNEKLFF.

The sample holds a few counts of this clone. V is TRBV7-9 and J is TRBJ1-5; TRBD1 aligns across 9 bases. CDR1 and CDR2 (germline): SEHNR, FQNEAQ (reference sequence). J lost 7 bases, V lost 7 bases, and 5 bases had no gene match. CDR3 length: 13 residues. The CDR3 region has the DNA TGTGCCAGCACACAGGACAGGGGACAGCCCCAGCATTTT. It specifies CASTQDRGQPQHF.

V usage is TRBV19 and J usage is TRBJ2-1, with 13 bases lining up with TRBD2. Trimming cost V 9 bases and J 8 bases; bases outside gene matches: 7. The CDR3 consists of 14 residues. Germline CDR1 LNHDA, CDR2 SQIVND (reference sequence). This CDR3 is CASRLAGGLDEQFF. The CDR3 nucleotides are TGTGCCAGCAGACTAGCGGGGGGTCTCGATGAGCAGTTCTTC.

The chain combines TRBV9 with TRBJ2-2, with D uncertain. The V gene's germline CDR1 is SGDLS and CDR2 YYNGEE. The CDR3 totals 12 residues. With 5 bases removed from V and 8 bases from J, the gap between germline ends came to 10 bases. The DNA for the CDR3 is TGTGCCAGCAGACGCCCCGGTGGGGAGCTGTTTTTT. Translation: CASRRPGGELFF.

For this clone: One end of the junction fails to match germline, which may point to a read error. The J gene is TRBJ2-7, the V gene TRBV3-1 (or the pseudogene TRBV3-2); unclear D gene. This CDR3 is 12 amino acids long. Germline V CDR1 and CDR2: LGHDT, YNNKEL (reference sequence). CDR3 sequence: CASTQSGAEQYF. For the CDR3, the DNA is TGTGCCAGCACCCAATCAGGTGCCGAGCAGTACTTC.

The J gene is TRBJ2-7, the V gene TRBV25-1; D is perhaps TRBD2 (5 bases). The V and J ends lost 6 bases and 0 bases respectively, with 12 bases between them. The CDR3 consists of 14 residues. The V gene's germline CDR1 is MGHDK and CDR2 SYGVNS. DNA for the CDR3: TGTGCCAGCAGGGGAGTGTCACCCTCCTACGAGCAGTACTTC. Amino acid sequence: CASRGVSPSYEQYF.